This TCR beta chain was identified during a study of cytomegalovirus exposure and HLA in healthy donors. Study outcomes and limitations: Reportedly, HLA-A and HLA-B alleles of most subjects were accurately predicted from TCR beta.

With respect to this clone: The target antigen is unknown.

The PCR contained 60 Vbeta and 13 Jbeta primers. Using immunoSEQ multiplex PCR, the repertoire was profiled, and TCRdb retains in-frame clones only, with some absent. The sample totals 200,000 to 250,000 clones. V lost 3 bases and J lost 4; bases outside the gene matches: 7. The germline V gene has CDR1 LNHDA and CDR2 SQIVND (reference sequence). This CDR3 contains 15 residues. The chain uses TRBV19 and TRBJ1-1, with TRBD1 matching over 8 bases. The sequenced material came from PBMCs. The clonotype was recovered from a young woman in good health and CMV-seropositive. CDR3 residues: CASSISPTGATEAFF. The CDR3 DNA is TGTGCCAGTAGTATTAGCCCGACAGGGGCCACTGAAGCTTTCTTT.